Shown below are 20 T cell receptor beta chains from a single sample sequenced in a study of cytomegalovirus exposure and HLA in healthy donors. PCR employed 60 Vbeta and 13 Jbeta primers. Here immunoSEQ multiplex PCR was the method, and the copy in TCRdb shows in-frame clones only, minus some. The table lists approximately 150,000 clones, 61% of them singletons. The source material was PBMCs. The receptors originated from a male donor in good health and CMV-seronegative.

CDR3: CASRPGEGANYGYTF. In DNA, the CDR3 is TGTGCCAGCAGGCCCGGTGAAGGGGCTAACTATGGCTACACCTTC. The V gene is TRBV6-6, the J gene TRBJ1-2; a weak D match, TRBD1 (5 bases). Trimming stripped 6 bases from V and 0 bases from J, with 14 bases between. This CDR3 contains 15 residues. Germline CDR1 reads MNHNY; CDR2 reads SVGAGI (reference sequence).

V and J are TRBV5-1 and TRBJ2-7; 8 nucleotides agree with TRBD1. V dropped 8 bases and J dropped 5; count of bases not matched to a gene: 6. Germline CDR1 is SGHRS and CDR2 is YFSETQ. The CDR3 loop spans 12 amino acids. CDR3: CASRLQGDEQYF. DNA for the CDR3: TGCGCCAGTAGACTACAGGGGGACGAGCAGTACTTC.

In nucleotides, the CDR3 is TGCGCCAGCAGCCCGGGACAAGACTATGGCTACACCTTC. Protein sequence: CASSPGQDYGYTF. The chain couples TRBV5-1 to TRBJ1-2; tentative D call: TRBD1 (6 bases). There are 13 residues in the CDR3. From germline, CDR1 is SGHRS and CDR2 YFSETQ. Trimming took 4 bases from V and 3 from J, leaving 10 bases between them.

This clone was counted a single time. This chain connects TRBV2 to TRBJ2-7; 7 nucleotides match TRBD1. Trimming cost V 6 bases and J 3 bases; bases outside gene matches: 8. Per the germline V gene, CDR1 is SNHLY and CDR2 is FYNNEI. This CDR3 has 14 amino acids. In DNA, the CDR3 is TGTGCCAGCAGCCCCCCTCGACAGGGCTACGAGCAGTACTTC. Amino acid sequence: CASSPPRQGYEQYF. Combining the CDR3 with reference TRBV2 and TRBJ2-7 gives the whole variable domain EPEVTQTPSHQVTQMGQEVILRCVPISNHLYFYWYRQILGQKVEFLVSFYNNEISEKSEIFDDQFSVERPDGSNFTLKIRSTKLEDSAMYFCASSPPRQGYEQYFGPGTRLTVT.

V gene TRBV4-1 combines with J gene TRBJ2-6, with a weak D call TRBD2 (5 bases). Per the germline V gene, CDR1 is MGHRA and CDR2 is YSYEKL. This CDR3 is built from 16 residues. With 0 bases removed from V and 8 bases from J, the gap between germline ends came to 14 bases. CDR3 nucleotide sequence: TGCGCCAGCAGCCAAGACGGGGTCCTCTTATCCAACGTCCTGACTTTC. Protein sequence: CASSQDGVLLSNVLTF.

This sequence joins TRBV19 and TRBJ2-7; the D gene is possibly TRBD2 (6 bases). The CDR3 sequence is 17 residues long. V gave up 6 bases and J gave up 5 bases, with 26 bases separating them. The germline gives CDR1 LNHDA, CDR2 SQIVND (reference sequence). As DNA, the CDR3 is TGTGCCAGTAGCGACTCCAAGATAGAGGTCGAGCGGGACGAGCAGTACTTC. Its protein is CASSDSKIEVERDEQYF.

This clone was counted between two and nine times. This chain links TRBV25-1 with TRBJ2-7; TRBD1 matches 7 bases. The CDR3 is 14 amino acids. The V and J ends lost 4 bases and 5 bases, in that order; junction bases with no gene match: 8. The germline gives CDR1 MGHDK, CDR2 SYGVNS. CDR3 in amino acids: CASSATGQTDEQYF. The CDR3 region has the DNA TGTGCCAGCAGTGCGACAGGGCAGACGGACGAGCAGTACTTC.

This clone was seen a few times. The chain uses TRBV19 and TRBJ1-2; 10 nucleotides match TRBD1. The trim removed 5 bases at V and 3 bases at J, leaving 6 bases unmatched. CDR3 length: 15 residues. Germline CDR1 is LNHDA and CDR2 is SQIVND (reference sequence). The CDR3 protein is CASSPDRGRDYGYTF. CDR3 DNA sequence: TGTGCCAGTAGTCCCGACAGGGGGCGAGACTATGGCTACACCTTC.

V gene TRBV5-6 combines with J gene TRBJ1-1; possibly TRBD1 for D (5 bases). V lost 0 bases to trimming and J lost 5 bases, with 8 bases between them. Germline V gene sequence: CDR1 SGHDT, CDR2 YYEEEE. This CDR3 comprises 13 residues. CDR3 nucleotide sequence: TGTGCCAGCAGCTTGGAGGGGTGGACTGAAGCTTTCTTT. It translates to CASSLEGWTEAFF.

The chain employs TRBV7-9 and TRBJ1-1; no reliable D call. This CDR3 has 14 amino acids. Per germline, CDR1 SEHNR and CDR2 FQNEAQ (reference sequence). Trimming removed 4 bases from V and 4 bases from J, with 13 bases in between. The CDR3 region is CASSSMSGSTEAFF. CDR3 bases: TGTGCCAGCAGCTCAATGTCGGGGAGCACTGAAGCTTTCTTT. The variable domain in full, completed from reference TRBV7-9 and TRBJ1-1, reads DTGVSQNPRHKITKRGQNVTFRCDPISEHNRLYWYRQTLGQGPEFLTYFQNEAQLEKSRLLSDRFSAERPKGSFSTLEIQRTEQGDSAMYLCASSSMSGSTEAFFGQGTRLTVV.

This sequence joins TRBV18 and TRBJ1-4; D might be TRBD1 (6 bases). CDR1 and CDR2 from the germline V gene are KGHSH and LQKENI. The CDR3 covers 18 residues. V gave up 3 bases and J gave up 7 bases, with 24 bases separating them. DNA of the CDR3: TGTGCCAGCTCACCGGAGACAGGCGGCTCAGGGTTCGGTGAAAAACTGTTTTTT. Translation gives CASSPETGGSGFGEKLFF.

Here the CDR3 reads CASKMSGQGYNEAFF. CDR3 bases: TGCGCCAGCAAAATGTCGGGACAGGGGTACAATGAAGCTTTCTTT. The chain joins TRBV10-2 to TRBJ1-1, with 10 bases matching TRBD1. CDR1 and CDR2 from the germline V gene are WSHSY and SAAADI. V was clipped by 7 bases and J by 7 bases; unmatched bases: 12. The CDR3 sequence is 15 residues long.

The chain carries TRBV28 and TRBJ2-2, with D possibly TRBD2 on 7 matching bases. This CDR3 is built from 15 residues. From germline, CDR1 is MDHEN and CDR2 SYDVKM. The V gene lost 3 bases and the J gene lost 4 bases, with 12 bases spanning the gap. The CDR3 sequence: CASSFSAGATGELFF. In nucleotides, the CDR3 is TGTGCCAGCAGTTTTTCGGCGGGGGCCACCGGGGAGCTGTTTTTT.

V is TRBV6-1 and J is TRBJ1-6; possibly TRBD1 for D (5 bases). CDR1 is MNHNS, CDR2 SASEGT, per germline. V lost 6 bases and J lost 9, with 15 bases in between. The CDR3 is made up of 14 amino acids. The DNA for the CDR3 is TGTGCCAGCAGCGGAGGGGACTCGGGTTCACCCCTCCACTTT. This sequence encodes CASSGGDSGSPLHF.

This clone was picked up a small number of times. This rearrangement joins TRBV15 to TRBJ1-5; 8 nucleotides agree with TRBD1. Per the germline V gene, CDR1 is LNHNV and CDR2 is YYDKDF (reference sequence). Trimming cost V 0 bases and J 9 bases; bases outside gene matches: 16. This CDR3 has 18 residues. As DNA, the CDR3 is TGTGCCACCAGCAGAGATTCCAACTCCGGGACAGGTAGTCGGCCCCAGCATTTT. It specifies CATSRDSNSGTGSRPQHF.

V usage is TRBV25-1 and J usage is TRBJ2-7; 7 nucleotides align to TRBD1. CDR3 length: 13 residues. From germline, CDR1 is MGHDK and CDR2 SYGVNS. The V and J ends lost 4 bases and 2 bases, in that order; junction bases with no gene match: 2. CDR3 sequence: CASSVGQTYEQYF. The CDR3 region has the DNA TGTGCCAGCAGTGTGGGACAGACCTACGAGCAGTACTTC.

The V gene is TRBV11-2, the J gene TRBJ2-7; 7 bases map to TRBD2. CDR1 and CDR2 from the germline V gene are SGHAT and FQNNGV. The V gene end was trimmed by 5 bases and the J gene end by 4 bases; junction bases not matched to a gene: 11. The CDR3 has 15 amino acids. CDR3 amino acids: CASSRPRGRQYEQYF. CDR3 DNA sequence: TGTGCCAGCAGCAGGCCGCGGGGGAGACAATACGAGCAGTACTTC.

This chain joins TRBV18 and TRBJ1-1; 7 nucleotides match TRBD1. The germline CDR1 and CDR2 sequences are KGHSH and LQKENI. The CDR3 totals 14 residues. The J segment lost 5 bases and the V segment lost 2 bases, leaving 5 bases of the junction unmatched. The DNA of the CDR3 is TGTGCCAGCTCACCAGATGACAGGGAGACTGAAGCTTTCTTT. It codes for CASSPDDRETEAFF.

In its sample, this clone was seen a few times. V usage is TRBV19 and J usage is TRBJ1-1; the match to TRBD1 covers 9 bases. After removal of 1 base from V and 0 bases from J, the junction contained 6 bases not matched to a gene. Looked up from germline, CDR1 is LNHDA and CDR2 is SQIVND (reference sequence). The CDR3 is 17 residues long. DNA for the CDR3: TGTGCCAGTAGTATAGGGGGACAGGGTTTGATGAACACTGAAGCTTTCTTT. Protein sequence: CASSIGGQGLMNTEAFF. Combining the CDR3 with reference TRBV19 and TRBJ1-1 gives the whole variable domain DGGITQSPKYLFRKEGQNVTLSCEQNLNHDAMYWYRQDPGQGLRLIYYSQIVNDFQKGDIAEGYSVSREKKESFPLTVTSAQKNPTAFYLCASSIGGQGLMNTEAFFGQGTRLTVV.

This chain links TRBV29-1 with TRBJ1-1; 8 bases are shared with TRBD1. CDR3 length: 14 residues. Trimming cost V 3 bases and J 4 bases; bases outside gene matches: 7. Germline loops: CDR1 SQVTM, CDR2 ANQGSEA. The CDR3 DNA sequence: TGCAGCGTTGAGCCAGGGGGCATCAGCACTGAAGCTTTCTTT. Residues: CSVEPGGISTEAFF.